A selection of T cell receptor beta chains follows, all from one sample in a study of blood T cell repertoires in COVID-19. Profiling relied on immunoSEQ multiplex PCR, and the TCRdb table lists in-frame clones only, not all of them. The sample has approximately 44,000 clones; roughly 90% are singletons. The material sequenced was peripheral blood. The receptors were gathered from a man aged 60-69 years with active COVID-19. CDR3s include the opening cysteine and the closing phenylalanine or tryptophan. D genes are given only for firm matches. The size field is filled for only some rows; it gives once, few, many or a size class.

TRBD1	TRBV6-4	TRBJ1-2	.	CATKVGGISGYTF	TGTGCCACGAAGGTAGGGGGCATCTCTGGCTACACCTTC
TRBD1	TRBV5-4	TRBJ2-2	once	CASSFAQGVAGELFF	TGTGCCAGCAGCTTCGCACAGGGGGTTGCCGGGGAGCTGTTTTTT
TRBD2	TRBV7-9	TRBJ2-5	.	CASSSLTSGSNLAETQYF	TGTGCCAGCAGCTCGTTGACTAGCGGGAGTAATTTAGCGGAGACCCAGTACTTC
TRBD2	TRBV10-3	TRBJ2-1	.	CAVLGGRASDEQFF	TGTGCCGTCTTGGGCGGGAGGGCCTCCGATGAGCAGTTCTTC
TRBD1	TRBV4-3	TRBJ2-7	.	CASSQGTGGRYEQYF	TGCGCCAGCAGCCAAGGAACAGGGGGTCGCTACGAGCAGTACTTC
TRBD1	TRBV10-3	TRBJ1-2	.	CAISEQGDNYGYTF	TGTGCCATCAGTGAGCAGGGGGATAACTATGGCTACACCTTC
.	TRBV18	TRBJ1-1	.	CASSRRGGATEAFF	TGTGCCAGCTCAAGGCGGGGAGGGGCCACTGAAGCTTTCTTT
TRBD2	TRBV12-5	TRBJ2-1	.	CASGLSGRVDEQFF	TGTGCTAGTGGACTTAGCGGGAGAGTCGATGAGCAGTTCTTC
TRBD1	TRBV7-8	TRBJ1-1	.	CASSLAGTGVNTEAFF	TGTGCCAGCAGCTTGGCCGGGACAGGGGTTAACACTGAAGCTTTCTTT
.	TRBV18	TRBJ1-2	.	CASSPVQEGNYGYTF	TGTGCCAGCTCACCGGTACAGGAGGGTAACTATGGCTACACCTTC
TRBD2	TRBV11-3	TRBJ2-2	.	CASSFLPSGNTGELFF	TGTGCCAGCAGCTTCCTCCCTAGCGGGAACACCGGGGAGCTGTTTTTT
.	TRBV5-6	TRBJ1-1	.	CASSSTRNTEAFF	TGTGCCAGCAGCTCCACCAGAAACACTGAAGCTTTCTTT
TRBD1	TRBV5-4	TRBJ1-1	.	CASSLETGVTEAFF	TGTGCCAGCAGCTTGGAGACAGGGGTAACTGAAGCTTTCTTT
.	TRBV11-2	TRBJ2-5	.	CASSRAGSGRETQYF	TGTGCCAGCAGTCGCGCAGGGTCAGGCAGAGAGACCCAGTACTTC